Reported below is one T cell receptor (beta chain). What it binds is not known. Using constant-segment primers, 5'RACE produced TCR alpha and TCR beta cDNA libraries carrying sample barcodes and UMIs. TCRdb itself ran the 5' RACE reads through MiXCR, one entry per CDR3 protein. The profile shows about 270,000 distinct CDR3 sequences, around 15% of them singletons. CDR3 size: 15 residues. Germline V gene sequence: CDR1 SGHRS, CDR2 YFSETQ. The V gene lost 0 bases and the J gene lost 8 bases, with 14 bases spanning the gap. The data originate from a study of T-cell memory formation after mild COVID-19. Findings and limits, study-wide: CD8+ contracting clones occupied EMRA, while CD4+ ones occupied mainly CM and EM. Clones that contracted from day 15 to 85 had balanced CD4/CD8; later expanders were CD4+ biased. Certain responding clones were present in pre-infection memory, suggesting participation of cross-reactive memory.

The sample was PBMCs or a T cell subset sorted from them (not recorded which). The chain is built from TRBV5-1 and TRBJ2-2; unclear D gene. This TCR came from a man younger than 30 who had mild COVID-19 (a few samples of this study predate the infection). Cell type and time point are not known. CDR3 region: CASSLELLWGGELFF. DNA of the CDR3: TGCGCCAGCAGCTTGGAACTTTTGTGGGGTGGGGAGCTGTTTTTT. Full variable domain (remainder filled in from reference TRBV5-1 and TRBJ2-2): KAGVTQTPRYLIKTRGQQVTLSCSPISGHRSVSWYQQTPGQGLQFLFEYFSETQRNKGNFPGRFSGRQFSNSRSEMNVSTLELGDSALYLCASSLELLWGGELFFGEGSRLTVL.